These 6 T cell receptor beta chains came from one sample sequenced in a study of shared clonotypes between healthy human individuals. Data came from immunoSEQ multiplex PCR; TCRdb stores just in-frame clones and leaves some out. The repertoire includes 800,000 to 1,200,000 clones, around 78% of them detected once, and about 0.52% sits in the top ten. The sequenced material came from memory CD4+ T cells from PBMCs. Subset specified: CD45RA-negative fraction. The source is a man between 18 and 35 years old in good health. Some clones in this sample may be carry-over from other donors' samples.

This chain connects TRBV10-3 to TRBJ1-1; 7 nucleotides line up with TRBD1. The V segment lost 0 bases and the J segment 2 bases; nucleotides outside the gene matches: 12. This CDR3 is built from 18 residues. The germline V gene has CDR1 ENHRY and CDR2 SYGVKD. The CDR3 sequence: CAISESLGRGVVNTEAFF. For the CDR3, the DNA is TGTGCCATCAGTGAGTCTTTGGGCAGGGGGGTGGTCAACACTGAAGCTTTCTTT.

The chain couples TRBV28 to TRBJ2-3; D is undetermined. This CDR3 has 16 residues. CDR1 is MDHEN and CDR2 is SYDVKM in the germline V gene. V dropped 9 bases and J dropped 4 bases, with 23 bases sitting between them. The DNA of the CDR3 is TGTGCCAGTTCGTTGGCCGGGTCGCAGTCCGCAGATACGCAGTATTTT. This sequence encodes CASSLAGSQSADTQYF.

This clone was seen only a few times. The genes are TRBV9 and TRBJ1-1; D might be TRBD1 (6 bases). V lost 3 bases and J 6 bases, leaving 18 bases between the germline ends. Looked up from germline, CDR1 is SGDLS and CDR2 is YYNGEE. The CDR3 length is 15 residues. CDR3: CASSEGGDGAAEAFF. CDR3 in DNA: TGTGCCAGCAGCGAGGGGGGAGATGGAGCCGCTGAAGCTTTCTTT.

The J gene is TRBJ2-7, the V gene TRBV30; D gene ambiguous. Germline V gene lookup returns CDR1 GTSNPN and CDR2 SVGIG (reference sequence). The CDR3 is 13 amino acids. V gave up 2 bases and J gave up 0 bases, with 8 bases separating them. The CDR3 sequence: CAWSRSSSYEQYF. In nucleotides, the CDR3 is TGTGCCTGGAGTAGGTCGAGCTCCTACGAGCAGTACTTC.

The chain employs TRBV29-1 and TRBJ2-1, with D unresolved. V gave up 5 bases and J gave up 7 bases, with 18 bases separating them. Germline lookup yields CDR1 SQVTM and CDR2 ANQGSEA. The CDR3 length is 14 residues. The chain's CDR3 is CSVLDQRFGNEQFF. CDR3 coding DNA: TGCAGCGTTCTGGACCAGAGGTTCGGGAATGAGCAGTTCTTC.

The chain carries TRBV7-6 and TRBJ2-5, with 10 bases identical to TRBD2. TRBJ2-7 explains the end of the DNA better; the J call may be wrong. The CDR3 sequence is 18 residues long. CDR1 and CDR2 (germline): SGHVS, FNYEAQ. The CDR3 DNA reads TGTGCCAGCAGCTTGGCGGGGCCTAGCGGGAGTGGCTTGGCCGAGCAGTACTTC. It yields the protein CASSLAGPSGSGLAEQYF.